This T cell receptor beta chain was profiled in a study of T cell clonality in common variable immunodeficiency. This clone showed up just a few times. Its specificity is not known. The missing CDR3 end, 3 residues past where the read stops, is filled in from the germline J gene. Points from the study as a whole: TCRbeta clonality was increased in CVID versus healthy controls. Fewer deletions and N-nucleotide insertions were reportedly seen in common variable immunodeficiency TCR beta sequences.

Profiled with immunoSEQ multiplex PCR; TCRdb holds only in-frame clones, not every one. This sample carries tens of thousands of clones, none of them present only once. Germline V gene lookup returns CDR1 LNHDA and CDR2 SQIVND (reference sequence). This CDR3 is built from 12 residues. Losses at the gene ends were 5 bases for V and 6 bases for J; bases not matched to a gene: 4. Specimen: peripheral blood mononuclear cells. The chain uses TRBV19 and TRBJ2-7, with 7 bases that match TRBD1. This sequence originates from a human donor with common variable immunodeficiency. Partial CDR3 DNA: TGTGCCAGTAGTTCGACAGGGCTCGAG. Its translation is CASSSTGLE. The whole CDR3 region reads CASSSTGLEQYF.